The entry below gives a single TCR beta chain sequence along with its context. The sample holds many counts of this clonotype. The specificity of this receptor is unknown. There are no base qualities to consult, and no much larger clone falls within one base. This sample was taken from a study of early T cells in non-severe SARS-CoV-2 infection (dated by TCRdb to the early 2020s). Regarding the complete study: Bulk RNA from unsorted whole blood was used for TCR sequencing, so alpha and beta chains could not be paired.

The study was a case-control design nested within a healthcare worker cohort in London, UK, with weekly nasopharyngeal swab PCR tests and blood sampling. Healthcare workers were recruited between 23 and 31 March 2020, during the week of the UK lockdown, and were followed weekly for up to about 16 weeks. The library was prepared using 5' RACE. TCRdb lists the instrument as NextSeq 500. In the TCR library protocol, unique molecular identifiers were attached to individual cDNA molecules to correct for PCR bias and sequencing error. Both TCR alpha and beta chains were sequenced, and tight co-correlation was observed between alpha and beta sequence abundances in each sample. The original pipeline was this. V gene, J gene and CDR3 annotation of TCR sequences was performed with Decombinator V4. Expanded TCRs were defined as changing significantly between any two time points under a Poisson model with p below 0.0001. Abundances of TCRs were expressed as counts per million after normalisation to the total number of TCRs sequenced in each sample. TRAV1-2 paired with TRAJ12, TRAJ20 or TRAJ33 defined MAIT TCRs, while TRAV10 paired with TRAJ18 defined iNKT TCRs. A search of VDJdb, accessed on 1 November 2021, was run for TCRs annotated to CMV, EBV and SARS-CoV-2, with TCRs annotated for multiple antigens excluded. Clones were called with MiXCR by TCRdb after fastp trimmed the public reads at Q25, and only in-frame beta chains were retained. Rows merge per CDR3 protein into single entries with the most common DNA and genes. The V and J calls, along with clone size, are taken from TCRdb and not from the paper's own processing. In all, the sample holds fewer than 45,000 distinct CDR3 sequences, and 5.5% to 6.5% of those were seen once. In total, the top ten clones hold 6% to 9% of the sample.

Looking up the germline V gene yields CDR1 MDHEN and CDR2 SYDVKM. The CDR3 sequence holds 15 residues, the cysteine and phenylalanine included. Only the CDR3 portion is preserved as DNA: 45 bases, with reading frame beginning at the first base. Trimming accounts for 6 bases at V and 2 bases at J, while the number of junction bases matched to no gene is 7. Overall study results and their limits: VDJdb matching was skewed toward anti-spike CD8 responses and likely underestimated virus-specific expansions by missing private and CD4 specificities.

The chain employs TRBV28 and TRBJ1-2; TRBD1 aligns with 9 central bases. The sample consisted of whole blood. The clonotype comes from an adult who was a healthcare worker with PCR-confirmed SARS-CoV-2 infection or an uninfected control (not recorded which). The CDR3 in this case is CASRLTGGANYGYTF. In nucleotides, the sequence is TGTGCCAGCAGACTTACAGGGGGCGCGAACTATGGCTACACCTTC.